What follows are 13 T cell receptor beta chains derived from one specimen sequenced in a study of blood T cell repertoires in COVID-19. Assay used: immunoSEQ multiplex PCR; TCRdb lists only in-frame clones, some missing. The sample holds 280,000 or so clones, nearly 90% seen once. Material for sequencing was PBMCs or T cells enriched from blood (not recorded which). The receptor source for this set is a young woman with acute COVID-19.

The chain joins TRBV1 to TRBJ2-1; TRBD1 is the table's D call, not checked against the DNA. TRBV1 is shown as a pseudogene. This CDR3 has 18 residues. The CDR3 sequence is CTSSPLGLDRSSYNEQFF. The CDR3 region has the DNA TGCACCAGCAGCCCGTTGGGCCTCGACAGGAGCTCCTACAATGAGCAGTTCTTC.

The chain links TRBV6-2 or TRBV6-3 to TRBJ1-2; no clear D gene. Germline CDR1 MNHEY, CDR2 SVGEGT. The V end lost 0 bases, the J end lost 4 bases, and 18 bases lay between the germline ends. The CDR3 sequence is 17 residues long. The CDR3, as DNA: TGTGCCAGCAGTTACTCAAGCCCGGTTGGAGGAATCTATGGCTACACCTTC. Protein: CASSYSSPVGGIYGYTF.

The gene calls are TRBV5-1 and TRBJ2-3; no clear D. V lost 0 bases and J 4 bases, leaving 12 bases between the germline ends. CDR3 length: 15 amino acids. Germline values: CDR1 SGHRS, CDR2 YFSETQ. CDR3 in DNA: TGCGCCAGCAGCTTGGGGGCCCCCCGTGCAGATACGCAGTATTTT. Translating it yields CASSLGAPRADTQYF.

V is TRBV5-1 and J is TRBJ2-6; tentatively, D is TRBD1 (5 bases). CDR3 length: 16 residues. V was pared by 4 bases and J by 0 bases, with 11 bases between. The germline CDR1 and CDR2 sequences are SGHRS and YFSETQ. CDR3 sequence reads: CASSQTVNSGANVLTF. The DNA for the CDR3 is TGCGCCAGCAGCCAGACAGTCAACTCTGGGGCCAACGTCCTGACTTTC.

The rearrangement uses TRBV7-9 and TRBJ2-7; no clear D. Germline V gene data show CDR1 as SEHNR and CDR2 as FQNEAQ (reference sequence). V lost 2 bases and J 3 bases, leaving 5 bases between the germline ends. This CDR3 contains 12 residues. CDR3 in DNA: TGTGCCAGCAGCTTACTAGGCTACGAGCAGTACTTC. Protein sequence: CASSLLGYEQYF.

This sequence joins TRBV30 and TRBJ2-2; D may be TRBD2 (6 bases). This CDR3 region has 11 residues. Per germline, CDR1 GTSNPN and CDR2 SVGIG (reference sequence). Trimming shortened V by 8 bases and J by 7 bases, and 11 bases separated the two germline ends. CDR3 residues: CAGLSFGELFF. The CDR3 bases are TGTGCCGGACTAAGTTTCGGGGAGCTGTTTTTT.

This sequence joins TRBV10-3 and TRBJ2-4; possible D gene TRBD1, 7 bases. In germline, CDR1 is ENHRY, CDR2 SYGVKD. With 5 bases removed from V and 0 bases from J, the gap between germline ends came to 8 bases. This CDR3 spans 14 amino acids. The CDR3 region is CAISQGGAKNIQYF. The CDR3 DNA is TGTGCCATCAGTCAGGGGGGAGCCAAAAACATTCAGTACTTC.

The V call is TRBV19, the J call TRBJ1-4; 7 bases fit TRBD1. There are 15 residues in the CDR3. From germline, CDR1 is LNHDA and CDR2 SQIVND (reference sequence). J was trimmed by 5 bases and V by 4 bases; bases with no gene match: 7. The CDR3 spells CASSTGQTANEKLFF. In DNA form, the CDR3 reads TGTGCCAGTAGTACGGGACAGACCGCGAATGAAAAACTGTTTTTT.

This chain links TRBV27 with TRBJ2-2; D is possibly TRBD2 (6 bases). CDR3 length: 14 residues. Germline assignment: CDR1 MNHEY and CDR2 SMNVEV (reference sequence). Trimming took 0 bases from V and 7 from J, leaving 9 bases between them. CDR3: CASSLSSGHGELFF. DNA of the CDR3: TGTGCCAGCAGTTTATCTAGCGGTCACGGGGAGCTGTTTTTT.

The chain is built from TRBV4-2 and TRBJ2-6; D not resolved. V lost 1 base to trimming and J lost 1 base, with 5 bases between them. The CDR3 sequence is 15 residues long. CDR1 and CDR2 from the germline V gene are LGHNA and YNFKEQ. CDR3 sequence: CASSQVRSGANVLTF. The CDR3 DNA reads TGTGCCAGCAGCCAAGTTCGTTCTGGGGCCAACGTCCTGACTTTC.

The rearrangement links TRBV5-8 to TRBJ2-1, with a possible D match to TRBD1 (5 bases). The CDR3 is made up of 16 amino acids. Germline loops: CDR1 SGHTS, CDR2 YDEGEE. Trimming removed 4 bases at V and 4 bases at J, with 18 bases between. CDR3 DNA sequence: TGTGCCAGCAGCATTCGTGGGCAGGGATCGTACAATGAGCAGTTCTTC. Its translation: CASSIRGQGSYNEQFF.

The gene calls are TRBV3-1 (or the pseudogene TRBV3-2) and TRBJ2-2; 11 bases fit TRBD2. CDR1 and CDR2 (germline): LGHDT, YNNKEL (reference sequence). CDR3 length: 18 amino acids. V was clipped by 0 bases and J by 1 base; unmatched bases: 4. The CDR3 loop reads CASSQEALAGGNTGELFF. In DNA, the CDR3 is TGTGCCAGCAGCCAAGAGGCCCTAGCGGGAGGGAACACCGGGGAGCTGTTTTTT.

The chain carries TRBV5-1 and TRBJ1-2; TRBD1 matches 7 bases. CDR1 and CDR2 from the germline V gene are SGHRS and YFSETQ. Losses at the gene ends were 2 bases for V and 6 bases for J; bases not matched to a gene: 7. The CDR3 consists of 14 residues. CDR3 residues: CASSFDGTGDGYTF. The CDR3 region has the DNA TGCGCCAGCAGCTTTGATGGAACAGGGGATGGCTACACCTTC.